These 5 T cell receptor beta chains share one sample of origin, sequenced in a study of blood T cell repertoires in COVID-19. Assay: immunoSEQ multiplex PCR; the TCRdb copy retains only in-frame clones and omits some. The sample gives 200,000 to 250,000 clones, 82% of which show up once; around 1.8% is in the top ten. Input material: peripheral blood. The receptors were gathered from a woman of 80 years or more with acute or convalescent COVID-19.

Here the CDR3 DNA reads TGTGCCAGCAGTTACTCGGGGGGTCCTAACTATGGCTACACCTTC. Residues: CASSYSGGPNYGYTF. The gene calls are TRBV6-5 and TRBJ1-2; D might be TRBD1 (5 bases). V was cut by 0 bases and J by 0 bases, with 8 bases left in between. Germline CDR1 and CDR2: MNHEY and SVGAGI. CDR3 size: 15 residues.

The rearrangement links TRBV19 to TRBJ1-1, with 8 positions matching TRBD1. The J segment lost 8 bases and the V segment lost 6 bases, leaving 2 bases of the junction unmatched. The CDR3 is 11 amino acids. The germline V gene encodes CDR1 LNHDA and CDR2 SQIVND (reference sequence). The CDR3 region is CASRRDREAFF. Written as DNA, the CDR3 is TGTGCCAGTAGGAGGGACAGGGAAGCTTTCTTT. Full variable domain (outside the CDR3, taken from reference TRBV19 and TRBJ1-1): DGGITQSPKYLFRKEGQNVTLSCEQNLNHDAMYWYRQDPGQGLRLIYYSQIVNDFQKGDIAEGYSVSREKKESFPLTVTSAQKNPTAFYLCASRRDREAFFGQGTRLTVV.

J is TRBJ1-6 and V is TRBV27; no reliable D call. Per germline, CDR1 MNHEY and CDR2 SMNVEV (reference sequence). Deletions cut 5 bases from V and 4 bases from J, with 18 bases between. CDR3 length equals 17 residues. The CDR3 sequence is CASSLFSGRTYNSPLHF. CDR3 bases: TGTGCCAGCAGTCTGTTCTCAGGCAGGACTTATAATTCACCCCTCCACTTT.

The chain uses TRBV2 and TRBJ1-6, with TRBD1 as a possible D gene (6 bases). CDR3 size: 14 residues. Germline V gene lookup returns CDR1 SNHLY and CDR2 FYNNEI. V was clipped by 5 bases and J by 9 bases, with 14 bases between them. The CDR3 coding sequence is TGTGCCAGCAGTACCTACAGGGTGGGTTCACCCCTCCACTTT. Its protein is CASSTYRVGSPLHF. The full variable domain, its missing parts supplied by reference TRBV2 and TRBJ1-6, is EPEVTQTPSHQVTQMGQEVILRCVPISNHLYFYWYRQILGQKVEFLVSFYNNEISEKSEIFDDQFSVERPDGSNFTLKIRSTKLEDSAMYFCASSTYRVGSPLHFGNGTRLTVT.

A few counts support this clone. V gene TRBV6-2 or TRBV6-3 combines with J gene TRBJ1-5, with TRBD1 matching over 8 bases. Germline V gene data show CDR1 as MNHEY and CDR2 as SVGEGT. Trimming at V came to 6 bases and at J to 6 bases, leaving 10 bases not matched to a gene. The CDR3 runs 15 residues. Here the CDR3 DNA reads TGTGCCAGCAGCCCAAGGACAGGGCGCGGTCAGCCCCAGCATTTT. It specifies CASSPRTGRGQPQHF.